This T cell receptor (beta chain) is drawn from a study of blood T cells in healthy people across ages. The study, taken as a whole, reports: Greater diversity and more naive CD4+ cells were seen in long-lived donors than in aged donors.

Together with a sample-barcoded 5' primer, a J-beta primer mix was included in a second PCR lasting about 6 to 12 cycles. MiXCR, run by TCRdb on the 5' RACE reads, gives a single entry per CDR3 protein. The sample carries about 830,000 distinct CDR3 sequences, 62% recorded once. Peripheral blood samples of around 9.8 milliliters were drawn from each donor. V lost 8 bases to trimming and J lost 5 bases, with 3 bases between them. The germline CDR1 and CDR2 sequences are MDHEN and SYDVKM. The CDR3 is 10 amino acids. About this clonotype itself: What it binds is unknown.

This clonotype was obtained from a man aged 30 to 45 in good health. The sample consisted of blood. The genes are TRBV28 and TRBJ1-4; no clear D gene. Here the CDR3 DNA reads TGTGCCAGCCTCAATGAAAAACTGTTTTTT. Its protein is CASLNEKLFF.